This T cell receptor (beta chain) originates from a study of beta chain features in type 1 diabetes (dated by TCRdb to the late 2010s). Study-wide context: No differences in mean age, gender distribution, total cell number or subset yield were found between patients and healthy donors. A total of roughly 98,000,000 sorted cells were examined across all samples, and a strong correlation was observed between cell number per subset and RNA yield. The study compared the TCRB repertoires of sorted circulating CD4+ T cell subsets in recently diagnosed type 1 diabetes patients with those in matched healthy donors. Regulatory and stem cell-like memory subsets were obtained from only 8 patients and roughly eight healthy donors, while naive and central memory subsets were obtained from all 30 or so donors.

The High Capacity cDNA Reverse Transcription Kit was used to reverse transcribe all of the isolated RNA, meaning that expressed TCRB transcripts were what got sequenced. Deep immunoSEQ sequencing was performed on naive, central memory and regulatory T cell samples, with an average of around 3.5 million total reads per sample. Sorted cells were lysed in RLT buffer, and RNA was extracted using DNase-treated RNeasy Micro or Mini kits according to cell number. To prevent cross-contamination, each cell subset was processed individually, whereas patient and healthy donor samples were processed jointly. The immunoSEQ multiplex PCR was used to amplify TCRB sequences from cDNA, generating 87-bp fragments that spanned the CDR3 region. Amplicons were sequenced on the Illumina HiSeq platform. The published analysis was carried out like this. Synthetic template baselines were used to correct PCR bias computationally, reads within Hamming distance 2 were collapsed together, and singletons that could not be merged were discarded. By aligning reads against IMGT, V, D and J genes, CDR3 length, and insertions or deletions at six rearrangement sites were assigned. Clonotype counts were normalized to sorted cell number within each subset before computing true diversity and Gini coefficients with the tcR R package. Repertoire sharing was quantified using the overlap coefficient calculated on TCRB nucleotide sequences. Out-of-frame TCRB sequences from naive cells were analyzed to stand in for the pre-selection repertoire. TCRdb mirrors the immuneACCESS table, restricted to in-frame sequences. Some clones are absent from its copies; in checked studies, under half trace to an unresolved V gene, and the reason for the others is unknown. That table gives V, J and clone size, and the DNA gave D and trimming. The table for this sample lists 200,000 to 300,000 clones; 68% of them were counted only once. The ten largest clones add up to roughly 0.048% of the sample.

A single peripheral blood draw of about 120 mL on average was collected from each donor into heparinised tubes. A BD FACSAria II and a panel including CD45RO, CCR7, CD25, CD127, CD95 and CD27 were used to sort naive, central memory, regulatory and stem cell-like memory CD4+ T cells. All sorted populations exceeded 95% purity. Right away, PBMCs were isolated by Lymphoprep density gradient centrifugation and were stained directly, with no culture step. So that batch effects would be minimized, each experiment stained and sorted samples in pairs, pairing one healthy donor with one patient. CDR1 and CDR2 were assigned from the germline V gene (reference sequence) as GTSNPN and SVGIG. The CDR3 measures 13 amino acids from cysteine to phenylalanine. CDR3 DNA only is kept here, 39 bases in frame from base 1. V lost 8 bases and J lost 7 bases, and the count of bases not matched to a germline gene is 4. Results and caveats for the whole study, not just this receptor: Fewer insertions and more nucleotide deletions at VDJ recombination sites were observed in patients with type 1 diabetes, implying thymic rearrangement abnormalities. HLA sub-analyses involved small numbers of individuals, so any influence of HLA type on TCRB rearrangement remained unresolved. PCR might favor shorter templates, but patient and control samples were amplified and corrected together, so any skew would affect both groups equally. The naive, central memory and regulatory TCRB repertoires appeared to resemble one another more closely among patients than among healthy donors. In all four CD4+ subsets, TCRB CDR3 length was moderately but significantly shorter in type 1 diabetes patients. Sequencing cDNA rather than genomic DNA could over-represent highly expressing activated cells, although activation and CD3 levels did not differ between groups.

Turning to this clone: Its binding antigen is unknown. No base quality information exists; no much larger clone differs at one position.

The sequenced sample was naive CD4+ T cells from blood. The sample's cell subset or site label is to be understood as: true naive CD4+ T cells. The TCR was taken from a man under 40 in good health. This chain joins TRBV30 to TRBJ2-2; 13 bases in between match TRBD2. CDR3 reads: CARTSGRFGELFF. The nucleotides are TGTGCCCGGACTAGCGGGAGATTCGGGGAGCTGTTTTTT.